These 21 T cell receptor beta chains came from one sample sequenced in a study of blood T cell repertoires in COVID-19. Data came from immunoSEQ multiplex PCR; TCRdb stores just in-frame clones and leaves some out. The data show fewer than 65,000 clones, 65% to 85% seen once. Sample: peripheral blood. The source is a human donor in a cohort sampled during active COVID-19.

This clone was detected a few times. CDR3 nucleotides: TGTGCCCACAGTCCTGGGAGCCTGTCCCGGGGCTACACCTTC. This encodes CAHSPGSLSRGYTF. The V call is TRBV11-2, the J call TRBJ1-2; D ambiguous. The V gene lost 11 bases and the J gene lost 8 bases, with 24 bases spanning the gap. The CDR3 length is 14 residues. Germline lookup yields CDR1 SGHAT and CDR2 FQNNGV.

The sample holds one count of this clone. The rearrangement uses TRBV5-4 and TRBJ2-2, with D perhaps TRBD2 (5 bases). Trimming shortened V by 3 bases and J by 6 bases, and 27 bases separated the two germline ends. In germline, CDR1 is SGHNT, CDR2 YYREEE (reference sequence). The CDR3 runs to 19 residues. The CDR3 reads CASSSLWREGGRNAGELFF. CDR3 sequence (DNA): TGTGCCAGCAGCTCTCTTTGGCGAGAGGGTGGGCGTAATGCCGGGGAGCTGTTTTTT.

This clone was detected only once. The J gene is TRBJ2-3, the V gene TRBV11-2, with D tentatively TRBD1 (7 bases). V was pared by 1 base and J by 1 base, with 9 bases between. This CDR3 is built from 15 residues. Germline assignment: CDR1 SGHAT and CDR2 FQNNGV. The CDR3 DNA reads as TGTGCCAGCAGCTTAGGCGGGACAGGCACAGATACGCAGTATTTT. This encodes CASSLGGTGTDTQYF.

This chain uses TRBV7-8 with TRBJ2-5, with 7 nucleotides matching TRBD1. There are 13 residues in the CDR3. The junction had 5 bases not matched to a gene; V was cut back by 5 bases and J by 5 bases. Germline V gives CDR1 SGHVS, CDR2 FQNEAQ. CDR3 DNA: TGTGCCAGCAGCCGACAGGGCAGGGAGACCCAGTACTTC. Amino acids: CASSRQGRETQYF.

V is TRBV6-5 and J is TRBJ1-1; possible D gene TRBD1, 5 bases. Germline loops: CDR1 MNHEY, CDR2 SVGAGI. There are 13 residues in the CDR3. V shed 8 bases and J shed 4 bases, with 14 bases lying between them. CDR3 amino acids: CASGNGGVTEAFF. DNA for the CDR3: TGTGCCAGCGGGAACGGGGGAGTCACTGAAGCTTTCTTT.

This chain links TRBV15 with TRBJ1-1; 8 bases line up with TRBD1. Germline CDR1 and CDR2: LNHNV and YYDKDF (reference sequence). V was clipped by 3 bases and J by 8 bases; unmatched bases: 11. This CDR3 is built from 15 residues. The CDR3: CATSRASDAGGEAFF. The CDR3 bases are TGTGCCACCAGCAGGGCCTCGGACGCAGGGGGCGAAGCTTTCTTT.

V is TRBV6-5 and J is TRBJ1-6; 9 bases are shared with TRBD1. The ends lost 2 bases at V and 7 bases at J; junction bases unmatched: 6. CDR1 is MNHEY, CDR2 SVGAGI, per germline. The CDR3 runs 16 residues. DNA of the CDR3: TGTGCCAGCAGTTACCACAGGGGGCCCCTAAATTCACCCCTCCACTTT. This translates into CASSYHRGPLNSPLHF.

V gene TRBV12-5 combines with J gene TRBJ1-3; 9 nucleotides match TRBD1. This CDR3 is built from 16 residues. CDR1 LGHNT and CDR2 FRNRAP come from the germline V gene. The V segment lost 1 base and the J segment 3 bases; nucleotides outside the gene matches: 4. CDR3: CASGLGGTGFGNTIYF. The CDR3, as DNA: TGTGCTAGTGGTTTGGGCGGGACAGGGTTTGGAAACACCATATATTTT.

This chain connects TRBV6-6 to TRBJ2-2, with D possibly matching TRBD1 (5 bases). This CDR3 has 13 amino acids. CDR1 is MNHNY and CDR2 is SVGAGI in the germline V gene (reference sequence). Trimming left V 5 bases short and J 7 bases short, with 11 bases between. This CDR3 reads CASSPPGNGELFF. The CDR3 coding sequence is TGTGCCAGCAGTCCACCAGGGAACGGGGAGCTGTTTTTT.

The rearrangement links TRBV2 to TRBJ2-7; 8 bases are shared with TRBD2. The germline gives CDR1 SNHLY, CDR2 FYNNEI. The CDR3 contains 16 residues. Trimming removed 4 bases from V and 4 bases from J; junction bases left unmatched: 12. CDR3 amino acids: CASSARGGREGYEQYF. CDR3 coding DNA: TGTGCCAGCAGTGCAAGGGGCGGACGGGAGGGGTACGAGCAGTACTTC.

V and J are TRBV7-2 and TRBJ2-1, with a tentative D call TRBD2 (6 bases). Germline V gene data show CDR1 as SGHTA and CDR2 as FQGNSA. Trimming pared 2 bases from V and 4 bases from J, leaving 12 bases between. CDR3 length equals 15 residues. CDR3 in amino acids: CASSLSGGTYNEQFF. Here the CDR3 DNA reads TGTGCCAGCAGCTTATCCGGGGGAACATACAATGAGCAGTTCTTC.

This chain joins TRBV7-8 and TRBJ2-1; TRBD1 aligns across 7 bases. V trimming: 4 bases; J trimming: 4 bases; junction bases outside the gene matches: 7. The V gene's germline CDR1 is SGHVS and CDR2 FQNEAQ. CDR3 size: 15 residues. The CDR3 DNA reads TGTGCCAGCAGCTCCGGGACAGTCATATACAATGAGCAGTTCTTC. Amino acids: CASSSGTVIYNEQFF.

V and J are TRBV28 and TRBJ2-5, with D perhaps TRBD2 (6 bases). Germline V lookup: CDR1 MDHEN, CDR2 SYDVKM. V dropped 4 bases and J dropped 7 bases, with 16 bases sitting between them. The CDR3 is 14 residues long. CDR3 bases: TGTGCCAGCAGTTCGGGCGCGCCGGAGGGGACCCAGTACTTC. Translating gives CASSSGAPEGTQYF.

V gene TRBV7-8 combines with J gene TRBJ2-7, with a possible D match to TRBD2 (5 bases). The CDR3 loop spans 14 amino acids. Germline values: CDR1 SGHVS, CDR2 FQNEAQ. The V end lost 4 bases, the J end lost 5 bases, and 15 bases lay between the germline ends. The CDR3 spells CASSSGLDVDEQYF. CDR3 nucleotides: TGTGCCAGCAGCTCAGGACTGGACGTCGACGAGCAGTACTTC.

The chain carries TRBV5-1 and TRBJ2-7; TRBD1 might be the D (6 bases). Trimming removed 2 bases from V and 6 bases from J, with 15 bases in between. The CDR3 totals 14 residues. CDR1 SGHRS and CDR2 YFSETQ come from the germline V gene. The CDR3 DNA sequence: TGCGCCAGCAGCTTAAACACAGGGCAAGGCGAGCAGTACTTC. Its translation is CASSLNTGQGEQYF.

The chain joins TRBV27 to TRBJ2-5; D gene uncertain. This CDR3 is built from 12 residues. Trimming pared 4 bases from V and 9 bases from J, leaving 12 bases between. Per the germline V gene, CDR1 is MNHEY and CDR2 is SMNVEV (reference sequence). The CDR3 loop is CASSSLGSAQYF. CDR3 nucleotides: TGTGCCAGCAGTTCCCTCGGGTCGGCCCAGTACTTC.

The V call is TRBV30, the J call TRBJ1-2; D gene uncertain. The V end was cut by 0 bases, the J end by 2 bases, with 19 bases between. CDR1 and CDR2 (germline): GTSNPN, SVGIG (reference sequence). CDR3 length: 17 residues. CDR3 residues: CAWSVLPYEARNYGYTF. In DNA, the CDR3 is TGTGCCTGGAGTGTACTTCCCTATGAAGCCCGGAACTATGGCTACACCTTC.

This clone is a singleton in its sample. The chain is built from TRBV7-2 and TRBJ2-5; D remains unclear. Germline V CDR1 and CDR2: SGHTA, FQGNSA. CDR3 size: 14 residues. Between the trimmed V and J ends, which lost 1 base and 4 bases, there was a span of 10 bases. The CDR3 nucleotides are TGTGCCAGCAGCTTAGTTATCGGTGGAGAGACCCAGTACTTC. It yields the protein CASSLVIGGETQYF.

The DNA for the CDR3 is TGCGCCAGCAGCCCCGGTGGTGGTAACTATGGCTACACCTTC. Protein sequence: CASSPGGGNYGYTF. The chain has TRBV5-1 and TRBJ1-2; D is unresolved. The CDR3 extends over 14 amino acids. The V gene lost 4 bases and the J gene lost 1 base, with 11 bases spanning the gap. From germline, CDR1 is SGHRS and CDR2 YFSETQ.

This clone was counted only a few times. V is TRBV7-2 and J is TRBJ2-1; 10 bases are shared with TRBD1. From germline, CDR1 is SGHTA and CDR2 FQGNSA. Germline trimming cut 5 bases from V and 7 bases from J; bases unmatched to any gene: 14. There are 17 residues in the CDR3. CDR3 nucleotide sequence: TGTGCCAGCAGCCATCAACCGGGACAGGGGTTGAGGAATGAGCAGTTCTTC. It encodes CASSHQPGQGLRNEQFF.

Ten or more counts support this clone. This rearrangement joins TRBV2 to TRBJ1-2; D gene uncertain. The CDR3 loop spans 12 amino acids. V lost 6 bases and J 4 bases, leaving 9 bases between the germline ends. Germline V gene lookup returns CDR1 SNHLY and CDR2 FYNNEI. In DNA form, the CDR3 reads TGTGCCAGCAGCCCGGAGGGCTATGGCTACACCTTC. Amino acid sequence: CASSPEGYGYTF.